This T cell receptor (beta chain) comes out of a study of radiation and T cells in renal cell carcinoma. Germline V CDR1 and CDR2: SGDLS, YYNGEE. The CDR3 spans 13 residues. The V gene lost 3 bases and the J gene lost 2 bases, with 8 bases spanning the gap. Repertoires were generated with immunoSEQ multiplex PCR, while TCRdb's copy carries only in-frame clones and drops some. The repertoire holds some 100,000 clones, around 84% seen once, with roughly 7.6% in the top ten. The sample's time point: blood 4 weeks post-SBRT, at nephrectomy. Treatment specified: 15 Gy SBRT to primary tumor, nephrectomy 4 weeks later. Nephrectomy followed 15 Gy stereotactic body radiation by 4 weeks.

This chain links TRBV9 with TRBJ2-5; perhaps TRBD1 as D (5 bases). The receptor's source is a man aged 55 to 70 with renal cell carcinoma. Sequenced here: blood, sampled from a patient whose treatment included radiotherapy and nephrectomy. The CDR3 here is CASSGQIQETQYF. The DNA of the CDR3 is TGTGCCAGCAGCGGACAGATACAAGAGACCCAGTACTTC. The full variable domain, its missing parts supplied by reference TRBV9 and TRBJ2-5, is DSGVTQTPKHLITATGQRVTLRCSPRSGDLSVYWYQQSLDQGLQFLIQYYNGEERAKGNILERFSAQQFPDLHSELNLSSLELGDSALYFCASSGQIQETQYFGPGTRLLVL.